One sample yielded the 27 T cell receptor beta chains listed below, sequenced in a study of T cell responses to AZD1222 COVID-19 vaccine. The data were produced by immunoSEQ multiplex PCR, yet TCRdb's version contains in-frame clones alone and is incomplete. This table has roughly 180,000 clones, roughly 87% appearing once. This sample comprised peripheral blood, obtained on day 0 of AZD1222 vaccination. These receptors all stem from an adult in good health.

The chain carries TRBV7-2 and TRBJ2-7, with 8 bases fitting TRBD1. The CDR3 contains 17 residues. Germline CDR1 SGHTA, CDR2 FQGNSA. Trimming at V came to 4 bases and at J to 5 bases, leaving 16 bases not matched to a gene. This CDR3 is CASSSFPQGAGFDEQYF. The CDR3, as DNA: TGTGCCAGCAGCTCGTTTCCCCAGGGGGCGGGATTCGACGAGCAGTACTTC.

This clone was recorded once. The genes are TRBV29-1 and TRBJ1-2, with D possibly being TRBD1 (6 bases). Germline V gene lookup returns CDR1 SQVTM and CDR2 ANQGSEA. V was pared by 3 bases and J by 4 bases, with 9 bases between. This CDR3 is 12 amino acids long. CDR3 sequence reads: CSVDGGAYGYTF. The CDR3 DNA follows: TGCAGCGTTGACGGGGGGGCCTATGGCTACACCTTC.

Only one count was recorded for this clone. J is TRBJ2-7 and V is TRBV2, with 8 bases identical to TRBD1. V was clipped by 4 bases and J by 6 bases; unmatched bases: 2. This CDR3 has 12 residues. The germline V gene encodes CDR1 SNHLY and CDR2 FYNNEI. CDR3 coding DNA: TGTGCCAGCAGTGTAGACAGGGGCGAGCAGTACTTC. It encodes CASSVDRGEQYF.

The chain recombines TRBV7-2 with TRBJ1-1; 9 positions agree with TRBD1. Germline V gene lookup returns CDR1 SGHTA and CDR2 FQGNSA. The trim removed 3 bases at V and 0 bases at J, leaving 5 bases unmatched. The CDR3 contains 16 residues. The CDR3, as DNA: TGTGCCAGCAGCTTTCGGACAGGGGCGATGAACACTGAAGCTTTCTTT. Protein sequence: CASSFRTGAMNTEAFF.

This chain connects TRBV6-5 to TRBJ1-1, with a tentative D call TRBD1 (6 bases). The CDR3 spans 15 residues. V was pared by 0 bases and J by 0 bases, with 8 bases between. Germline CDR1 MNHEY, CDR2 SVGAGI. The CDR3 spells CASSYSGGLNTEAFF. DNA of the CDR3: TGTGCCAGCAGTTACTCGGGGGGGCTGAACACTGAAGCTTTCTTT.

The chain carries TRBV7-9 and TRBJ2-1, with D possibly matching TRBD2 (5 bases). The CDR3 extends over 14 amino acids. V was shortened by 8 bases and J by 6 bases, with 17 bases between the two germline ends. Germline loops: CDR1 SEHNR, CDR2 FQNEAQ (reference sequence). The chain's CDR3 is CASGPQGLFNEQFF. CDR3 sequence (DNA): TGTGCCAGCGGTCCTCAAGGACTCTTCAATGAGCAGTTCTTC.

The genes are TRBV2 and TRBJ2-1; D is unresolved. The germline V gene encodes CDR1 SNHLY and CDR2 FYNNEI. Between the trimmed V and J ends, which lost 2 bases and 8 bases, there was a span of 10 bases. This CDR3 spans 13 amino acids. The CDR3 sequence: CASSELTFDEQFF. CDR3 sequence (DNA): TGTGCCAGCAGTGAATTGACGTTTGATGAGCAGTTCTTC. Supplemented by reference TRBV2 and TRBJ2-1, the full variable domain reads EPEVTQTPSHQVTQMGQEVILRCVPISNHLYFYWYRQILGQKVEFLVSFYNNEISEKSEIFDDQFSVERPDGSNFTLKIRSTKLEDSAMYFCASSELTFDEQFFGPGTRLTVL.

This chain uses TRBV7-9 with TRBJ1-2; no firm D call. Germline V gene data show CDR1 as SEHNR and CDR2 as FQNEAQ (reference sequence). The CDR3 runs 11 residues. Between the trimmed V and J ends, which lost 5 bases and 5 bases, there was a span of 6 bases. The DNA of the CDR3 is TGTGCCAGCAGCCCTGGGTATGGCTACACCTTC. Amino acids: CASSPGYGYTF. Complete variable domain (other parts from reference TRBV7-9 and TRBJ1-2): DTGVSQNPRHKITKRGQNVTFRCDPISEHNRLYWYRQTLGQGPEFLTYFQNEAQLEKSRLLSDRFSAERPKGSFSTLEIQRTEQGDSAMYLCASSPGYGYTFGSGTRLTVV.

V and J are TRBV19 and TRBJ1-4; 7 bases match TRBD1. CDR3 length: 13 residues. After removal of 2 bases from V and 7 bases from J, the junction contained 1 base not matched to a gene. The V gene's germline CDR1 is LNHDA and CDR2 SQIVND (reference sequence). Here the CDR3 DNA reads TGTGCCAGTAGTATACAGGGGGGTGAAAAACTGTTTTTT. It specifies CASSIQGGEKLFF.

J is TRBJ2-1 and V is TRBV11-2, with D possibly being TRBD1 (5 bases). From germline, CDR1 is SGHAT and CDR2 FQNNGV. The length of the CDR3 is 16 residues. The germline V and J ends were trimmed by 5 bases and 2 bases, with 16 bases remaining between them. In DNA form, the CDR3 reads TGTGCCAGCAGCCCCCAGGGTTGGGTTCCCTACAATGAGCAGTTCTTC. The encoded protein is CASSPQGWVPYNEQFF. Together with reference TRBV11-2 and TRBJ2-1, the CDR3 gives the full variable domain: EAGVAQSPRYKIIEKRQSVAFWCNPISGHATLYWYQQILGQGPKLLIQFQNNGVVDDSQLPKDRFSAERLKGVDSTLKIQPAKLEDSAVYLCASSPQGWVPYNEQFFGPGTRLTVL.

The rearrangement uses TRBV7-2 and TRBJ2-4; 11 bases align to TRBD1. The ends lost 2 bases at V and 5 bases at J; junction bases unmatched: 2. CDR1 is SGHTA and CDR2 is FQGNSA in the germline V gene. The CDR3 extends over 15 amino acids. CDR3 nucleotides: TGTGCCAGCAGCTTAAGGACAGGGGGCCAAAACATTCAGTACTTC. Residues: CASSLRTGGQNIQYF.

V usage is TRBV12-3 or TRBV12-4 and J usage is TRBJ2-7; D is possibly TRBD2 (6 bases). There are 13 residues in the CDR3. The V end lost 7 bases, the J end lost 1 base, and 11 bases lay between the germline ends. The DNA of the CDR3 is TGTGCCAGCACCTCGGGGACTTCCTACGAGCAGTACTTC. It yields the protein CASTSGTSYEQYF.

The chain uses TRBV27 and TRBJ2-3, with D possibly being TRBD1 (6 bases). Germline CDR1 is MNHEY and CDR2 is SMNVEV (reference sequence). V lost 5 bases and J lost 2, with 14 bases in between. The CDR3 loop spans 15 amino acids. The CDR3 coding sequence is TGTGCCAGCAGTGGAATACAGGGATTCACAGATACGCAGTATTTT. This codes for CASSGIQGFTDTQYF.

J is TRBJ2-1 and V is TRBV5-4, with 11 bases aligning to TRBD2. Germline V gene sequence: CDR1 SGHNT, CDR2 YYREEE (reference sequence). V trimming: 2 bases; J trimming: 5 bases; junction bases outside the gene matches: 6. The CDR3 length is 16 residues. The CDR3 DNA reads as TGTGCCAGCAGCTTAGGTAGCGGGAGGGCAAACAATGAGCAGTTCTTC. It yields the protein CASSLGSGRANNEQFF.

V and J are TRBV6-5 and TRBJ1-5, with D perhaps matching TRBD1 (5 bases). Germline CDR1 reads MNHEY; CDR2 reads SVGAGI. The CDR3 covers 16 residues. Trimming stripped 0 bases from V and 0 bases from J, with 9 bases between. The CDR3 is CASSYSRGPSNQPQHF. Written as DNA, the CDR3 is TGTGCCAGCAGTTACTCACGGGGACCTAGCAATCAGCCCCAGCATTTT.

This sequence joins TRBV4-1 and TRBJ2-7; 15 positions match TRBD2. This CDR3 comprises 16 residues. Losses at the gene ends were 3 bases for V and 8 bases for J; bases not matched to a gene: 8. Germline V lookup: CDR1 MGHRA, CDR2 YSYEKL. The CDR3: CASSQAGTSGRFKQYF. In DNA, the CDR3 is TGCGCCAGCAGCCAGGCAGGGACTAGCGGGAGGTTTAAGCAGTACTTC.

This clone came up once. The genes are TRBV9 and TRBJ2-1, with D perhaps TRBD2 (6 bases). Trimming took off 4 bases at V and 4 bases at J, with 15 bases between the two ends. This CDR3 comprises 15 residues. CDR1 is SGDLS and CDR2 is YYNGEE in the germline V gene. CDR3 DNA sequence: TGTGCCAGCAGCCCCCGTGCGGGGTTGTACAATGAGCAGTTCTTC. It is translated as CASSPRAGLYNEQFF.

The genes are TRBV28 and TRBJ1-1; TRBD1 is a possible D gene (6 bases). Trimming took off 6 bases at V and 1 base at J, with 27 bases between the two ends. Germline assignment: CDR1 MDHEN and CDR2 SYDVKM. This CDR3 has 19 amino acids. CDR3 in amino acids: CASRLWGGLTGARNTEAFF. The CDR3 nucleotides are TGTGCCAGCAGGCTCTGGGGGGGCTTAACCGGGGCAAGGAACACTGAAGCTTTCTTT.

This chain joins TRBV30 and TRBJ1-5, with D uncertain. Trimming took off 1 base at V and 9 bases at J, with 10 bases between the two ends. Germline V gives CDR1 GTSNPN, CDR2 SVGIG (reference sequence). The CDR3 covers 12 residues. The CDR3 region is CAWSGRFGPQHF. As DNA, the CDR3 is TGTGCCTGGAGTGGAAGGTTCGGGCCCCAGCATTTT.

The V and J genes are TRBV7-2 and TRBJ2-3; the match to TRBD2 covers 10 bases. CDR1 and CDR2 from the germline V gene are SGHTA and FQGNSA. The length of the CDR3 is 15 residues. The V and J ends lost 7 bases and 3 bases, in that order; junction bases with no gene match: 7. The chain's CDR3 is CASISSGSRTDTQYF. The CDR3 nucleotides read TGTGCCAGCATATCTAGCGGGAGTAGGACAGATACGCAGTATTTT. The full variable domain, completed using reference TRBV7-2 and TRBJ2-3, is GAGVSQSPSNKVTEKGKDVELRCDPISGHTALYWYRQSLGQGLEFLIYFQGNSAPDKSGLPSDRFSAERTGGSVSTLTIQRTQQEDSAVYLCASISSGSRTDTQYFGPGTRLTVL.

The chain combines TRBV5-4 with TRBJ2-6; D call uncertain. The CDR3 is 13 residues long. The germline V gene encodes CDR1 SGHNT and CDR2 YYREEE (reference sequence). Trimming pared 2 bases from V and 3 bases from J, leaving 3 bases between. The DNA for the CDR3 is TGTGCCAGCAGCTTTAATGGGGCCAACGTCCTGACTTTC. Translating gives CASSFNGANVLTF.

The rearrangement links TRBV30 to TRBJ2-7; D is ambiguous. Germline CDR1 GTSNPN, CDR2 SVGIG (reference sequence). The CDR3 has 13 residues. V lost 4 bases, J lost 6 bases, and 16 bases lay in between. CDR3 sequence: CAWTRLVLAEQYF. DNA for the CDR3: TGTGCCTGGACACGGCTAGTTTTGGCCGAGCAGTACTTC.

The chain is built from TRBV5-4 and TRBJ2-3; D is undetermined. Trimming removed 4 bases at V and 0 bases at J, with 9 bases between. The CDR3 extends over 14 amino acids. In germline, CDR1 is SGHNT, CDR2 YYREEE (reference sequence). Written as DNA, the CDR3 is TGTGCCAGCAGCATCGGGTCCAGCACAGATACGCAGTATTTT. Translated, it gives CASSIGSSTDTQYF.

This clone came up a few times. Here the CDR3 reads CASSRSQNTEAFF. CDR3 sequence (DNA): TGTGCCAGCAGCCGATCCCAGAACACTGAAGCTTTCTTT. The chain is built from TRBV7-9 and TRBJ1-1; the D is unclear. Per the germline V gene, CDR1 is SEHNR and CDR2 is FQNEAQ (reference sequence). The CDR3 consists of 13 residues. The V gene lost 5 bases and the J gene lost 1 base, with 8 bases spanning the gap.

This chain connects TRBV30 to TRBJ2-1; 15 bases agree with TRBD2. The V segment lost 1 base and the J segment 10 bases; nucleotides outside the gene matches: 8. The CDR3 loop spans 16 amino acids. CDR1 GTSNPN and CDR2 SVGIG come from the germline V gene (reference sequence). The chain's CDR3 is CAWSGGLAGGLGEQFF. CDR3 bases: TGTGCCTGGAGTGGCGGACTAGCGGGAGGGCTTGGGGAGCAGTTCTTC.

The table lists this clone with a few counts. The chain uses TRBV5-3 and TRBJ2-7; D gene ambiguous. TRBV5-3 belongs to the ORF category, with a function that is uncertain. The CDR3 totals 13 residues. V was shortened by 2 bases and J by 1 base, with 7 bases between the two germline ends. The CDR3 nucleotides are TGTGCCAGAAGCTTCCCAGAGTCCTACGAGCAGTACTTC. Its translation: CARSFPESYEQYF.

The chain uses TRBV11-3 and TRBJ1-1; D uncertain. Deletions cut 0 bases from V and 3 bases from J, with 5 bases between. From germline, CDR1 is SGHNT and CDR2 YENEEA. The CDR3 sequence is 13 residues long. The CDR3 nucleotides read TGTGCCAGCAGCTTAGAAGTTCACACTGAAGCTTTCTTT. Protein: CASSLEVHTEAFF.